The 2 T cell receptor beta chains in this list originate from one sample, sequenced in a study of blood T cell repertoires in COVID-19. Assay used: immunoSEQ multiplex PCR; TCRdb lists only in-frame clones, some missing. Among about 81,000 clones listed, roughly nine tenths were seen once. Sequencing was carried out using peripheral blood. The receptor source for this set is a woman aged 45-65 years in a cohort sampled during active COVID-19.

The V gene is TRBV5-1, the J gene TRBJ1-6, with 8 bases identical to TRBD1. CDR3 size: 15 residues. V shed 0 bases and J 5 bases; nucleotides not matched to a gene: 1. Germline V gene data show CDR1 as SGHRS and CDR2 as YFSETQ. The CDR3 DNA is TGCGCCAGCAGCTTGGAGGGACAGGATAATTCACCCCTCCACTTT. This sequence encodes CASSLEGQDNSPLHF.

This clone has a single count. J is TRBJ1-1 and V is TRBV12-3 or TRBV12-4; 7 positions agree with TRBD1. This CDR3 contains 12 residues. V trimming: 5 bases; J trimming: 9 bases; junction bases outside the gene matches: 6. The CDR3 coding sequence is TGTGCCAGCAGTCCTGACAGGGTTAAAGCTTTCTTT. Residues: CASSPDRVKAFF.